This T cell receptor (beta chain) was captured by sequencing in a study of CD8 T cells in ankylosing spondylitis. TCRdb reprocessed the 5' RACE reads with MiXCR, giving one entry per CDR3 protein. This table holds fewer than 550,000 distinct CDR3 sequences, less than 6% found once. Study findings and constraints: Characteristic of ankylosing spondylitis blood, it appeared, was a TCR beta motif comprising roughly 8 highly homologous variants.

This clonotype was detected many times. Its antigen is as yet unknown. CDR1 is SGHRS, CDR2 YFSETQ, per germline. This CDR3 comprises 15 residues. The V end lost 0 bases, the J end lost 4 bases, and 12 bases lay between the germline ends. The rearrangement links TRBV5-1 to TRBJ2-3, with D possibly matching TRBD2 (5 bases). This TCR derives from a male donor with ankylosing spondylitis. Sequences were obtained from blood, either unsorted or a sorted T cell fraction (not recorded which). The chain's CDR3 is CASSLGPLGADTQYF. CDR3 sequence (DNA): TGCGCCAGCAGCTTGGGTCCCCTCGGGGCAGATACGCAGTATTTT.